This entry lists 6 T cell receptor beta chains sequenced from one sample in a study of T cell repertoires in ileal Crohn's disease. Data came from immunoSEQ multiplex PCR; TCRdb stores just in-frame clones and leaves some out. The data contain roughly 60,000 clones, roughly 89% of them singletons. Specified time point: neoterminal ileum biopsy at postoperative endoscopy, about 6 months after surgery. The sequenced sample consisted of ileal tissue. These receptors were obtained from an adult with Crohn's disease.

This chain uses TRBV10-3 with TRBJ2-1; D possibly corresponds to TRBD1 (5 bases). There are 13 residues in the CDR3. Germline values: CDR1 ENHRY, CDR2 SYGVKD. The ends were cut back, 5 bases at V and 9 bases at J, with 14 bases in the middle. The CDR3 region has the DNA TGTGCCATCAGTAGTAGTGGGGCTTCTGAGCAGTTCTTC. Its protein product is CAISSSGASEQFF.

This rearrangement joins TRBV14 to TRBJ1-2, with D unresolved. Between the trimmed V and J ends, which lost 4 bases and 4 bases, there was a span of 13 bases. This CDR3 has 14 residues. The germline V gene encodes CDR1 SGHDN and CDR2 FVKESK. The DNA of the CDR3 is TGTGCCAGCAGCCGAAAAGAGCGTCCCTATGGCTACACCTTC. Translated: CASSRKERPYGYTF. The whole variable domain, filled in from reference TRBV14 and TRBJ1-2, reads EAGVTQFPSHSVIEKGQTVTLRCDPISGHDNLYWYRRVMGKEIKFLLHFVKESKQDESGMPNNRFLAERTGGTYSTLKVQPAELEDSGVYFCASSRKERPYGYTFGSGTRLTVV.

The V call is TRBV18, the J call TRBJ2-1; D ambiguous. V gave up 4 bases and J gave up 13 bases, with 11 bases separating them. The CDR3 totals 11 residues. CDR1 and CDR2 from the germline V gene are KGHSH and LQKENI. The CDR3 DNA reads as TGTGCCAGCTCACGTACTACACGCCAGTTCTTC. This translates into CASSRTTRQFF.

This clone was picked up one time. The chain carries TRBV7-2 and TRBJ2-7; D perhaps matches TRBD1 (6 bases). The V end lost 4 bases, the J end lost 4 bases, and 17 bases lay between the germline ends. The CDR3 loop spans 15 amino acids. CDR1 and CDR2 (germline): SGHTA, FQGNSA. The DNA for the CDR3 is TGTGCCAGCAGCTACCGAGGGCAGGGGATATACGAGCAGTACTTC. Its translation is CASSYRGQGIYEQYF.

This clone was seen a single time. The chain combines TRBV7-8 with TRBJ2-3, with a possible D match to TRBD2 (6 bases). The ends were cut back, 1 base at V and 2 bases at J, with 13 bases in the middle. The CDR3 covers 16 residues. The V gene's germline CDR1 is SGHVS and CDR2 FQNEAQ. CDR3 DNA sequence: TGTGCCAGCAGCTTAGACGCGGGGACCTACACAGATACGCAGTATTTT. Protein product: CASSLDAGTYTDTQYF.

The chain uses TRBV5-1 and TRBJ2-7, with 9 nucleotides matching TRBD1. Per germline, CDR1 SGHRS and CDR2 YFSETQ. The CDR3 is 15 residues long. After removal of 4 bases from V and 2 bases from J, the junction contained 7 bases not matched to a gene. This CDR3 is CASSLTGGRTYEQYF. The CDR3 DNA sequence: TGCGCCAGCAGCCTAACAGGGGGCAGGACCTACGAGCAGTACTTC.